Sequencing of this T cell receptor (beta chain) was carried out in a study of CXCR3-negative and CXCR3-positive naive CD8 T cells. Study-level results: Surface CD5 matched across naive subsets, and TRB CDR3 properties served to infer TCR strength. Researchers report that CXCR3-positive naive cells carry more hydrophobic TRB CDR3s than CXCR3-negative naive cells. Memory CD8+ cells showed much lower diversity, while both naive subsets were comparably high.

The TRB libraries of cDNA were built by UMI-labeled 5' RACE. Following a re-call of the 5' RACE reads, TCRdb has one entry per CDR3 protein and lacks DNA. This table lists 100,000 to 150,000 distinct CDR3 sequences. With respect to this clonotype: The target antigen is unknown.

Sample: naive CXCR3- CD8+ T cells from blood. Subset meaning: CD45RO-CCR7+CD27+CD95- naive CD8+ T cells lacking CXCR3 (TNR3-). This receptor was obtained from a human donor in good health. Some clones in this sample may be carry-over from other donors' samples.

The CDR3 loop reads CASSPPSGRLGYTF. This chain uses TRBV12-3 or TRBV12-4 with TRBJ1-2; TCRdb proposes TRBD1, but this gene call is untestable without DNA. This CDR3 is built from 14 residues.